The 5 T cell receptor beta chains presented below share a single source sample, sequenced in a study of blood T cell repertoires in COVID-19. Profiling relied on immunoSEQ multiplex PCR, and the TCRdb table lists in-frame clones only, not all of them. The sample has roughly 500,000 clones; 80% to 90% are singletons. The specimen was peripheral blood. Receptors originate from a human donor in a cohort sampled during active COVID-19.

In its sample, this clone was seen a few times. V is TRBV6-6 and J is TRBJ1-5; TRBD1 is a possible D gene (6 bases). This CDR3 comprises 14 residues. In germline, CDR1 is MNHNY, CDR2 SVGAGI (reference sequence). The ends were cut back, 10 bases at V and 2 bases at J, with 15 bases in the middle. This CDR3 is CAIRGGLGNQPQHF. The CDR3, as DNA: TGTGCCATCAGGGGTGGACTTGGCAATCAGCCCCAGCATTTT.

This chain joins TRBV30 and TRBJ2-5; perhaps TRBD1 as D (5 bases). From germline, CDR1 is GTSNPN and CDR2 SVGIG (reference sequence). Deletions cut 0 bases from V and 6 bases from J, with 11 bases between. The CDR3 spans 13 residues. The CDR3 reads CAWSVSRAKTQYF. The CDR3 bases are TGTGCCTGGAGTGTATCCAGGGCAAAGACCCAGTACTTC.

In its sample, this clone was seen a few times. This chain's CDR3 is CASSYAQQGLYGYTF. The CDR3 bases are TGTGCCAGCAGTTACGCCCAACAGGGGCTCTATGGCTACACCTTC. The chain uses TRBV6-5 and TRBJ1-2, with 7 positions matching TRBD1. Germline-derived CDR1 and CDR2 are MNHEY and SVGAGI. The CDR3 spans 15 residues. V gave up 2 bases and J gave up 4 bases; unmatched junction bases: 7.

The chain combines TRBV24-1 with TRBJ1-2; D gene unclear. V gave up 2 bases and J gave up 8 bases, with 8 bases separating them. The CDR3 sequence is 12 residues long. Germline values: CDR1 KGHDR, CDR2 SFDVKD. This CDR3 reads CATSDSGRGYTF. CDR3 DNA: TGTGCCACCAGTGATTCTGGTCGGGGCTACACCTTC.

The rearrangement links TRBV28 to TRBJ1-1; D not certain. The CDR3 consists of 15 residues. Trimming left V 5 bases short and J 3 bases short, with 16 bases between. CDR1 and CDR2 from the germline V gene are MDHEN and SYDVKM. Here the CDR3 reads CASSPLGQPHTEAFF. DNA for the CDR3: TGTGCCAGCAGTCCGTTGGGCCAACCACACACTGAAGCTTTCTTT.